The present T cell receptor (beta chain) was sequenced within a study of beta chain features in type 1 diabetes. Overall study findings and caveats: Healthy donors had naive, central memory and Treg TCRB repertoires that appeared less similar than those seen among patients. The VDJ junctions of type 1 diabetes patients carried fewer insertions and more deletions.

Germline assignment: CDR1 ENHRY and CDR2 SYGVKD. V gave up 10 bases and J gave up 3 bases, with 13 bases separating them. The CDR3 loop spans 12 amino acids. This clone was observed a handful of times. The antigen remains unidentified. Sorted populations were all over 98% pure. Investigators reverse transcribed all isolated RNA, so they sequenced expressed TCRB transcripts. TCRdb's table, derived via immunoSEQ multiplex PCR, lists solely in-frame clones and lacks some. This sample has 150,000 to 160,000 clones; 8.5% to 14% occur once, and the top ten carry around 2.1%. This receptor was taken from a man younger than 35 in good health. What was sequenced was central memory CD4+ T cells from blood. V usage is TRBV10-3 and J usage is TRBJ2-7, with D possibly TRBD1 on 5 matching bases. The CDR3 reads CATQGSGYEQYF. The CDR3 nucleotides are TGTGCCACTCAGGGTTCGGGCTACGAGCAGTACTTC.